This paragraph reports one TCR beta chain. The antigen is unknown. This sample was taken from a study of cytomegalovirus exposure and HLA in healthy donors. The data were produced by immunoSEQ multiplex PCR, yet TCRdb's version contains in-frame clones alone and is incomplete. The sample consists of around 150,000 clones, around nine tenths of them appearing once. Overall study results and limits: Rarity held for most TCR sequences, but there were some public TCRs that occurred in many donors.

J was trimmed by 7 bases and V by 5 bases; bases with no gene match: 17. The CDR3 is 16 amino acids. CDR1 MGHRA and CDR2 YSYEKL come from the germline V gene. What was sequenced was PBMCs. This chain uses TRBV4-1 with TRBJ2-7; TRBD2 aligns across 7 bases. The clonotype originates from a woman younger than 30 in good health and CMV-seronegative. As DNA, the CDR3 is TGCGCCAGCAGCGTTCTAAGACTAGCTGGGCCGGGAGAGCAGTACTTC. This sequence encodes CASSVLRLAGPGEQYF.